A selection of T cell receptor beta chains follows, all from one sample in a study of T-cell memory formation after mild COVID-19. One entry per CDR3 protein, called by TCRdb with MiXCR from the 5' RACE reads. The repertoire holds about 350,000 distinct CDR3 sequences, with roughly 15% as singletons. Sequencing was carried out using PBMCs or a T cell subset sorted from them (not recorded which). The source of these receptors is a man between 18 and 35 years old who had mild COVID-19 (a few samples of this study predate the infection). Cell type and time point are not known. The CDR3 runs from the conserved cysteine through the conserved F or W. The D gene is left open where the match is weak. Clone size is stated in some rows and not others, as once, few, many or a class when expanded.

>TRBJ2-5|few|TRBV7-9|TRBD2
CASTLAGAEETQYF
TGTGCCAGCACCCTAGCGGGGGCCGAAGAGACCCAGTACTTC
>TRBJ1-6|few|TRBV7-9|.
CASSLSGRGYNSPLHF
TGTGCCAGCAGCTTGTCAGGGAGGGGCTATAATTCACCCCTCCACTTT
>TRBJ1-6|.|TRBV2|.
CASRLVQSSYNSPLHF
TGTGCCAGCAGATTGGTCCAGAGCTCCTATAATTCACCCCTCCACTTT
>TRBJ2-3|few|TRBV12-3/TRBV12-4|TRBD2
CASSLSRGGFTDTQYF
TGTGCCAGCAGTTTATCGCGGGGGGGTTTCACAGATACGCAGTATTTT
>TRBJ2-2|.|TRBV20-1|TRBD2
CSASLAGGFTGELFF
TGCAGTGCCTCTCTAGCGGGGGGGTTCACCGGGGAGCTGTTTTTT
>TRBJ1-1|.|TRBV7-8|.
CASSFGRATEAFF
TGTGCCAGCAGCTTCGGTAGGGCCACTGAAGCTTTCTTT
>TRBJ2-5|.|TRBV5-4|.
CASSLQLAEETQYF
TGTGCCAGCAGCTTGCAGTTGGCGGAAGAGACCCAGTACTTC
>TRBJ2-1|many|TRBV7-2|.
CASSLAHNEQFF
TGTGCCAGCAGCTTAGCACACAATGAGCAGTTCTTC
>TRBJ2-5|few|TRBV19|.
CASSTGIRETQYF
TGTGCCAGTAGTACCGGGATCAGGGAGACCCAGTACTTC
>TRBJ1-5|.|TRBV20-1|.
CSAPAPGSDQPQHF
TGCAGTGCGCCCGCCCCAGGGTCGGATCAGCCCCAGCATTTT
>TRBJ2-4|many|TRBV7-2|TRBD2
CASSLLAEAINIQYF
TGTGCCAGCAGCTTACTAGCGGAGGCCATAAACATTCAGTACTTC
>TRBJ2-7|few|TRBV12-3/TRBV12-4|TRBD2
CASSASGGAYEQYF
TGTGCCAGCAGTGCTAGCGGGGGGGCGTACGAGCAGTACTTC
>TRBJ1-2|few|TRBV5-4|.
CASSFLGWYGYTF
TGTGCCAGCAGCTTTTTGGGTTGGTATGGCTACACCTTC
>TRBJ2-2|.|TRBV4-3|TRBD2
CASSQGGGLATGELFF
TGCGCCAGCAGCCAGGGGGGGGGTTTGGCCACCGGGGAGCTGTTTTTT
>TRBJ1-5|.|TRBV5-5|.
CASRVDPIQPQHF
TGTGCCAGCAGAGTCGACCCTATCCAGCCCCAGCATTTT
>TRBJ2-7|.|TRBV6-5|.
CASSYSLALSVYEQYF
TGTGCCAGCAGTTACAGTCTTGCGTTGTCCGTCTACGAGCAGTACTTC
>TRBJ2-5|few|TRBV9|.
CASSVLPVQGGETQYF
TGTGCCAGCAGCGTTCTGCCGGTTCAAGGAGGGGAGACCCAGTACTTC
>TRBJ2-1|few|TRBV20-1|TRBD2
CSVPSGAYNEQFF
TGCAGTGTCCCTAGCGGGGCTTACAATGAGCAGTTCTTC
>TRBJ1-2|few|TRBV4-2|.
CASSQEQGTPAGYTF
TGTGCCAGCAGCCAAGAGCAGGGTACTCCGGCTGGCTACACCTTC
>TRBJ1-1|few|TRBV4-3|.
CASSQDNSREEAFF
TGCGCCAGCAGCCAAGATAACAGCAGAGAAGAGGCTTTCTTT
>TRBJ2-7|many|TRBV7-2|TRBD1
CASSLALTQGDSYEQYF
TGTGCCAGCAGCTTGGCCCTTACACAGGGGGACTCCTACGAGCAGTACTTC
>TRBJ2-7|.|TRBV12-5|.
CASGPSAGPSYEQYF
TGTGCTAGTGGTCCCTCGGCAGGGCCCTCCTACGAGCAGTACTTC
>TRBJ1-1|.|TRBV7-9|.
CASSPGGRTEAFF
TGTGCCAGCAGCCCGGGGGGTAGGACTGAAGCTTTCTTT
>TRBJ2-7|.|TRBV5-1|TRBD1
CASSLGGQGPRAEQYF
TGCGCCAGCAGCTTGGGGGGACAGGGCCCTCGGGCCGAGCAGTACTTC
>TRBJ2-3|few|TRBV29-1|.
CSVVGTEGADTQYF
TGCAGCGTTGTCGGGACGGAGGGCGCAGATACGCAGTATTTT
>TRBJ2-5|few|TRBV5-1|TRBD2
CASSLAPLAGGETQYF
TGCGCCAGCAGCTTGGCTCCGCTGGCGGGGGGGGAGACCCAGTACTTC
>TRBJ1-1|few|TRBV18|.
CASSPQERLNTEAFF
TGTGCCAGCTCACCTCAGGAGAGGTTGAACACTGAAGCTTTCTTT
>TRBJ1-6|.|TRBV6-1|.
CASSEAYSIQDNSPLHF
TGTGCCAGCAGTGAAGCGTACAGTATCCAAGATAATTCACCCCTCCACTTT
>TRBJ2-3|.|TRBV7-9|TRBD2
CASSSGTSGRSTDTQYF
TGTGCCAGCAGCTCCGGGACTAGCGGGAGGAGCACAGATACGCAGTATTTT
>TRBJ2-2|few|TRBV5-1|.
CASSLAQGNTGELFF
TGCGCCAGCAGCTTGGCGCAGGGTAACACCGGGGAGCTGTTTTTT
>TRBJ2-5|many|TRBV5-1|.
CASRGEGQETQYF
TGCGCCAGTCGGGGTGAGGGGCAAGAGACCCAGTACTTC
>TRBJ2-5|few|TRBV3-1|TRBD2
CASSQGATSGGQETQYF
TGTGCCAGCAGCCAAGGGGCGACTAGCGGGGGTCAAGAGACCCAGTACTTC
>TRBJ2-5|few|TRBV9|.
CASSPWTAYQETQYF
TGTGCCAGCAGCCCCTGGACAGCGTACCAAGAGACCCAGTACTTC
>TRBJ1-2|once|TRBV11-2|.
CASSLGIPGVGYGYTF
TGTGCCAGCAGCTTAGGAATCCCAGGGGTTGGCTATGGCTACACCTTC
>TRBJ2-1|.|TRBV2|.
CASSGRANEQFF
TGTGCCAGCAGTGGACGTGCAAATGAGCAGTTCTTC